Below are 6 T cell receptor beta chains sequenced from a single sample in a study of T cell responses to AZD1222 COVID-19 vaccine. This table comes from immunoSEQ multiplex PCR, and its TCRdb copy is limited to in-frame clones, with some not included. The data hold some 180,000 clones, with about nine tenths observed a single time. The sample was peripheral blood, taken 28 days after the second AZD1222 dose. The source of these receptors is an adult who received the AZD1222 COVID-19 vaccine.

Only one count was recorded for this clone. V gene TRBV3-1 (or the pseudogene TRBV3-2) combines with J gene TRBJ1-4; tentative D call: TRBD1 (6 bases). From germline, CDR1 is LGHDT and CDR2 YNNKEL (reference sequence). The CDR3 totals 17 residues. The ends were cut back, 4 bases at V and 7 bases at J, with 22 bases in the middle. CDR3 coding DNA: TGTGCCAGCAGCCCCCGCTTCCCAGGGGTCAGAGGTGAAAAACTGTTTTTT. It encodes CASSPRFPGVRGEKLFF.

V is TRBV29-1 and J is TRBJ1-1, with D unresolved. The CDR3 spans 13 residues. Trimming removed 6 bases at V and 0 bases at J, with 11 bases between. Germline CDR1 SQVTM, CDR2 ANQGSEA. The CDR3 nucleotides read TGCAGCGTCTCGAGTCCTATGAACACTGAAGCTTTCTTT. Translating gives CSVSSPMNTEAFF.

This rearrangement joins TRBV5-1 to TRBJ2-2, with D possibly being TRBD1 or TRBD2 (5 bases each). The CDR3 extends over 13 amino acids. V lost 3 bases to trimming and J lost 4 bases, with 7 bases between them. In germline, CDR1 is SGHRS, CDR2 YFSETQ. The CDR3 DNA sequence: TGCGCCAGCAGCTCAGGGACCACCGGGGAGCTGTTTTTT. Translating gives CASSSGTTGELFF.

V usage is TRBV27 and J usage is TRBJ1-5, with 11 bases fitting TRBD1. Germline CDR1 is MNHEY and CDR2 is SMNVEV (reference sequence). Unmatched junction bases numbered 2, after V lost 8 bases and J lost 2 bases. The CDR3 runs to 14 residues. This CDR3 reads CASRTGGGNQPQHF. The CDR3 DNA reads as TGTGCCAGCCGGACAGGGGGCGGCAATCAGCCCCAGCATTTT.

The chain joins TRBV29-1 to TRBJ2-1, with 9 bases fitting TRBD2. V trimming: 7 bases; J trimming: 0 bases; junction bases outside the gene matches: 4. The CDR3 is made up of 14 amino acids. Germline CDR1 is SQVTM and CDR2 is ANQGSEA. The CDR3, as DNA: TGCAGCGCTTCGCGGGGGGGCTCCTACAATGAGCAGTTCTTC. It specifies CSASRGGSYNEQFF.

The chain recombines TRBV30 with TRBJ2-7; a possible D gene is TRBD1 (5 bases). This CDR3 contains 13 residues. V was cut by 2 bases and J by 2 bases, with 10 bases left in between. CDR1 is GTSNPN and CDR2 is SVGIG in the germline V gene (reference sequence). CDR3 residues: CAWSNGAPYEQYF. The CDR3 DNA is TGTGCCTGGAGTAATGGGGCTCCCTACGAGCAGTACTTC.